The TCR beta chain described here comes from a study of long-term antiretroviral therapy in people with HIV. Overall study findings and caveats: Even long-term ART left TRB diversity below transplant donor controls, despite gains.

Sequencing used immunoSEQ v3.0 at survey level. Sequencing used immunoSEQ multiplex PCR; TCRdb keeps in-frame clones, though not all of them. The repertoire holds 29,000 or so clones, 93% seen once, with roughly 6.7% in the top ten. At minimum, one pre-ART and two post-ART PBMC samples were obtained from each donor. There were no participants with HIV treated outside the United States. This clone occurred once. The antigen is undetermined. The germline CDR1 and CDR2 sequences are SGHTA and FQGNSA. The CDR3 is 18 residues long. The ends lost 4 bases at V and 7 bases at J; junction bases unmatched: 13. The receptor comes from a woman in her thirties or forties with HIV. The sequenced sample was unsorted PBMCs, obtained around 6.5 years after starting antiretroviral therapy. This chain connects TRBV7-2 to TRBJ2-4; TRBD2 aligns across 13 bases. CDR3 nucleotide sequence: TGTGCCAGCAGCTCTCTTCCGGGACTAGCGGGGATGCGGAACATTCAGTACTTC. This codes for CASSSLPGLAGMRNIQYF. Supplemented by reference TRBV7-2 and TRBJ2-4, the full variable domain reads GAGVSQSPSNKVTEKGKDVELRCDPISGHTALYWYRQSLGQGLEFLIYFQGNSAPDKSGLPSDRFSAERTGGSVSTLTIQRTQQEDSAVYLCASSSLPGLAGMRNIQYFGAGTRLSVL.